The 31 T cell receptor beta chains below all came from one sample that was sequenced in a study of T cell repertoires in cytomegalovirus infection (dated by TCRdb to about 2019). The sequencing machine was an Illumina HiSeq 1500. TCRdb handled the public reads itself, with Q25 trimming in fastp and clone calling in MiXCR, and kept productive beta chains. Identical CDR3 proteins give one entry, which carries the most common genes and DNA. The sample records 150,000 or so distinct CDR3 sequences, 23% of which are singletons. The ten largest clones add up to approximately 11% of the sample. Sequencing was performed on PBMCs. These receptors originate from a human donor in good health (CMV status not recorded). Some clones in this sample may be carry-over from other donors' samples.

V and J are TRBV24-1 and TRBJ2-4, with TRBD1 identical over 8 bases. The length of the CDR3 is 16 residues. V dropped 4 bases and J dropped 5; count of bases not matched to a gene: 9. Per germline, CDR1 KGHDR and CDR2 SFDVKD. The CDR3 DNA sequence: TGTGCCACCAGTGACCCCGACAGGGGAAGGGAAAACATTCAGTACTTC. This gives the protein CATSDPDRGRENIQYF.

V usage is TRBV6-6 and J usage is TRBJ1-1, with D perhaps matching TRBD1 (5 bases). V lost 5 bases to trimming and J lost 1 base, with 11 bases between them. In germline, CDR1 is MNHNY, CDR2 SVGAGI (reference sequence). CDR3 length: 14 residues. CDR3 loop: CASSPNDRNTEAFF. The CDR3 DNA sequence: TGTGCCAGCAGTCCGAACGACAGGAACACTGAAGCTTTCTTT.

The chain recombines TRBV7-3 with TRBJ2-1; 10 bases fit TRBD2. Germline CDR1 reads SGHTA; CDR2 reads FQGTGA. The CDR3 is 16 amino acids. V gave up 5 bases and J gave up 4 bases; unmatched junction bases: 8. CDR3 amino acids: CASSTHSGGSYNEQFF. The CDR3 nucleotides read TGTGCCAGCAGCACCCATAGCGGGGGGTCTTACAATGAGCAGTTCTTC.

The rearrangement links TRBV7-6 to TRBJ2-1, with 10 bases identical to TRBD2. The CDR3 runs to 19 residues. Losses at the gene ends were 3 bases for V and 0 bases for J; bases not matched to a gene: 11. Germline V gives CDR1 SGHVS, CDR2 FNYEAQ. CDR3 coding DNA: TGTGCCAGCAGCTTGTCCCGAGCGGGAGGGTCCAGCTCCTACAATGAGCAGTTCTTC. It translates to CASSLSRAGGSSSYNEQFF.

This chain uses TRBV6-6 with TRBJ2-2; D not resolved. The CDR3 contains 15 residues. CDR1 MNHNY and CDR2 SVGAGI come from the germline V gene (reference sequence). Trimming left V 7 bases short and J 0 bases short, with 12 bases between. CDR3 nucleotide sequence: TGTGCCAGCAATCTTCGGCAGTCGAACACCGGGGAGCTGTTTTTT. It codes for CASNLRQSNTGELFF.

This chain links TRBV2 with TRBJ2-5; 11 bases are a match to TRBD1. This CDR3 contains 15 residues. Germline loops: CDR1 SNHLY, CDR2 FYNNEI. V lost 4 bases to trimming and J lost 5 bases; unmatched junction nucleotides: 6. CDR3 DNA sequence: TGTGCCAGCAGTGCAGGACAGGGGGCTGTCGAGACCCAGTACTTC. This encodes CASSAGQGAVETQYF.

This clonotype was recorded a few times. The genes are TRBV6-2 or TRBV6-3 and TRBJ2-7, with D perhaps TRBD1 (6 bases). CDR1 is MNHEY and CDR2 is SVGEGT in the germline V gene. The CDR3 has 14 residues. V lost 2 bases to trimming and J lost 5 bases, with 13 bases between them. As DNA, the CDR3 is TGTGCCAGCAGTTACAGGACAGCGACTCACGAGCAGTACTTC. It specifies CASSYRTATHEQYF.

A few counts support this clonotype. The chain joins TRBV12-3 or TRBV12-4 to TRBJ2-7; 15 nucleotides line up with TRBD2. This CDR3 has 15 amino acids. Losses at the gene ends were 8 bases for V and 4 bases for J; bases not matched to a gene: 6. In nucleotides, the CDR3 is TGTGCCAGCCTAACGGGGACTAGCGGGAGGTACGAGCAGTACTTC. It yields the protein CASLTGTSGRYEQYF.

Notes on this clonotype: As the CDR3 is not closed by the conserved phenylalanine or tryptophan, this likely results from a read error. The chain employs TRBV30 and TRBJ2-1; D might be TRBD2 (5 bases). The germline V and J ends were trimmed by 1 base and 3 bases, with 10 bases remaining between them. CDR1 is GTSNPN, CDR2 SVGIG, per germline (reference sequence). The CDR3 length is 14 residues. CDR3 residues: CAWSAGLRYNEQFL. The CDR3 DNA sequence: TGTGCCTGGAGTGCGGGGTTACGCTACAATGAGCAGTTCCTC.

A few counts support this clonotype. CDR3 coding DNA: TGTGCCAGCACCCAGGGGGGGGCCTATAGCAATCAGCCCCAGCATTTT. Translated, it gives CASTQGGAYSNQPQHF. The V gene is TRBV7-8, the J gene TRBJ1-5; 7 positions match TRBD1. The germline V gene encodes CDR1 SGHVS and CDR2 FQNEAQ. This CDR3 spans 16 amino acids. V gave up 7 bases and J gave up 0 bases; unmatched junction bases: 9.

This clonotype was found a few times. The chain is built from TRBV28 and TRBJ2-5; maybe TRBD2 (6 bases). The CDR3 totals 18 residues. Trimming pared 5 bases from V and 2 bases from J, leaving 24 bases between. Looked up from germline, CDR1 is MDHEN and CDR2 is SYDVKM. CDR3 region: CASSPPNPPGDRQETQYF. The CDR3 DNA reads TGTGCCAGCAGTCCCCCGAACCCACCGGGGGATAGGCAAGAGACCCAGTACTTC.

This clonotype was detected a few times. The chain uses TRBV6-5 and TRBJ2-1, with 13 bases that match TRBD2. The ends lost 2 bases at V and 5 bases at J; junction bases unmatched: 9. The CDR3 length is 18 residues. Looked up from germline, CDR1 is MNHEY and CDR2 is SVGAGI. CDR3 DNA sequence: TGTGCCAGCAGTTACCGCGGACTAGCGGGAGTGATCAACAATGAGCAGTTCTTC. This gives the protein CASSYRGLAGVINNEQFF.

There are a few counts of this clonotype. The chain employs TRBV29-1 and TRBJ2-7; TRBD1 agrees at 8 bases. CDR3 length: 13 amino acids. CDR1 is SQVTM, CDR2 ANQGSEA, per germline. J gave up 2 bases and V 6 bases, and 6 bases lay outside the gene matches. CDR3 in amino acids: CSVVDRGTYEQYF. For the CDR3, the DNA is TGCAGCGTCGTAGACAGGGGAACCTACGAGCAGTACTTC.

This clonotype was seen more than once but under ten times. The chain links TRBV28 to TRBJ1-2, with 8 bases aligning to TRBD1. V shed 7 bases, J shed 0 bases, and the junction held 7 bases outside the gene matches. The CDR3 runs 15 residues. Per the germline V gene, CDR1 is MDHEN and CDR2 is SYDVKM. In DNA, the CDR3 is TGTGCCAGCACTTACAGGGGGATCGCTAACTATGGCTACACCTTC. Amino acids: CASTYRGIANYGYTF.

This clonotype has just a few counts. This chain links TRBV11-2 with TRBJ2-5, with 8 bases identical to TRBD2. V dropped 5 bases and J dropped 2; count of bases not matched to a gene: 7. The CDR3 contains 15 residues. The germline V gene encodes CDR1 SGHAT and CDR2 FQNNGV. CDR3 protein: CASSPSGGEQETQYF. The CDR3 DNA follows: TGTGCCAGCAGCCCAAGCGGGGGAGAACAAGAGACCCAGTACTTC.

The chain is built from TRBV5-1 and TRBJ1-6; 9 bases line up with TRBD1. J was trimmed by 9 bases and V by 1 base; bases with no gene match: 5. Germline loops: CDR1 SGHRS, CDR2 YFSETQ. CDR3 length: 15 amino acids. The DNA for the CDR3 is TGCGCCAGCAGCTTGTGGGGACAGGGCGGTTCACCCCTCCACTTT. Protein sequence: CASSLWGQGGSPLHF.

The sample holds many counts of this clonotype. As DNA, the CDR3 is TGTGCCAGCAACGTAGGGACAGGACGCGACTATGGCTACACCTTC. Residues: CASNVGTGRDYGYTF. The V gene is TRBV6-2 or TRBV6-3, the J gene TRBJ1-2; 8 nucleotides line up with TRBD1. CDR1 is MNHEY, CDR2 SVGEGT, per germline. The CDR3 extends over 15 amino acids. V lost 7 bases, J lost 3 bases, and 10 bases stayed unmatched.

The gene calls are TRBV12-3 or TRBV12-4 and TRBJ1-2; TRBD1 matches at 7 bases. The CDR3 is 14 amino acids. V was clipped by 6 bases and J by 4 bases; unmatched bases: 8. CDR3 residues: CASSSLGTVYGYTF. CDR3 coding DNA: TGTGCCAGCAGCTCCCTGGGGACAGTCTATGGCTACACCTTC.

V usage is TRBV20-1 and J usage is TRBJ1-5, with a possible D match to TRBD1 (6 bases). The germline CDR1 and CDR2 sequences are DFQATT and SNEGSKA (reference sequence). CDR3 length: 13 residues. V lost 1 base, J lost 7 bases, and 11 bases lay in between. The CDR3 loop is CSARGQDVQPQHF. The CDR3 DNA follows: TGCAGTGCTAGAGGACAGGATGTACAGCCCCAGCATTTT.

This clonotype was detected once. A read error is possible here, since a much larger clone lies one base away. The chain has TRBV6-4 and TRBJ2-7; D is perhaps TRBD2 (5 bases). The CDR3 consists of 14 residues. CDR1 is MRHNA, CDR2 SNTAGT, per germline. CDR3 DNA: TGTGCCTGCAGTGCTTTAACTAGGCCCCACGAGCAGTACTTC. Its protein product is CACSALTRPHEQYF.

The rearrangement uses TRBV3-1 and TRBJ2-1; D uncertain. Germline V CDR1 and CDR2: LGHDT, YNNKEL (reference sequence). Trimming stripped 6 bases from V and 5 bases from J, with 8 bases between. This CDR3 spans 12 amino acids. The CDR3 reads CASSPLDNEQFF. The CDR3 nucleotides read TGTGCCAGCAGTCCGTTAGACAATGAGCAGTTCTTC.

This chain connects TRBV27 to TRBJ1-6; 7 bases map to TRBD1. This CDR3 is built from 15 residues. Germline V lookup: CDR1 MNHEY, CDR2 SMNVEV (reference sequence). Trimming removed 8 bases from V and 5 bases from J; junction bases left unmatched: 9. Here the CDR3 DNA reads TGTGCCAGCCGTACCGCCGGGACAGATAATTCACCCCTCCACTTT. Protein sequence: CASRTAGTDNSPLHF.

This chain uses TRBV14 with TRBJ2-1; 7 bases align to TRBD2. After removal of 1 base from V and 4 bases from J, the junction contained 4 bases not matched to a gene. The CDR3 consists of 15 residues. The germline CDR1 and CDR2 sequences are SGHDN and FVKESK. In DNA, the CDR3 is TGTGCCAGCAGCCAAGGGACTAGTCGGTACAATGAGCAGTTCTTC. Its protein is CASSQGTSRYNEQFF.

CDR3 loop: CASSSSSVTDTQYF. In DNA, the CDR3 is TGTGCCAGCAGTTCTTCTAGCGTCACAGATACGCAGTATTTT. V usage is TRBV6-2 or TRBV6-3 and J usage is TRBJ2-3; possibly TRBD2 for D (6 bases). Germline CDR1 MNHEY, CDR2 SVGEGT. This CDR3 region has 14 residues. V lost 4 bases, J lost 2 bases, and 10 bases lay in between.

Turning to this clonotype: One end of the junction does not line up with germline, which may come from a read error. The rearrangement joins TRBV7-7 to TRBJ2-3; 12 bases align to TRBD1. The CDR3 spans 15 residues. Germline CDR1 and CDR2: SSHAT and FNYEAQ (reference sequence). The CDR3 nucleotides read TGTGCTAGCAGCAAGGGACAGGGGGCCACAGATACGCAGTATTTT. Translating gives CASSKGQGATDTQYF.

The rearrangement uses TRBV7-8 and TRBJ1-2; possibly TRBD1 for D (6 bases). Trimming left V 3 bases short and J 4 bases short, with 12 bases between. The CDR3 has 14 amino acids. Per the germline V gene, CDR1 is SGHVS and CDR2 is FQNEAQ. CDR3 amino acids: CASSFSGQSYGYTF. In DNA form, the CDR3 reads TGTGCCAGCAGCTTCTCTGGACAGAGCTATGGCTACACCTTC.

This sequence joins TRBV5-8 and TRBJ1-1; D is undetermined. Per the germline V gene, CDR1 is SGHTS and CDR2 is YDEGEE. This CDR3 is 17 amino acids long. Trimming cost V 1 base and J 3 bases, with 19 bases left between them. The CDR3 loop reads CASSLSLSSSRDTEAFF. CDR3 nucleotide sequence: TGTGCCAGCAGCTTGTCCCTGTCCTCTAGTCGGGACACTGAAGCTTTCTTT.

This clonotype is medium-sized by share. J is TRBJ2-7 and V is TRBV5-4; D may be TRBD1 (5 bases). The germline V gene has CDR1 SGHNT and CDR2 YYREEE (reference sequence). The CDR3 has 14 amino acids. The ends were cut back, 4 bases at V and 0 bases at J, with 11 bases in the middle. In DNA form, the CDR3 reads TGTGCCAGCAGCCTGACAGAGAACTCCTACGAGCAGTACTTC. Amino acids: CASSLTENSYEQYF.

This clonotype has only a few counts. V gene TRBV5-6 combines with J gene TRBJ2-3; no definite D call. The V gene's germline CDR1 is SGHDT and CDR2 YYEEEE. Trimming pared 0 bases from V and 0 bases from J, leaving 11 bases between. There are 16 residues in the CDR3. The CDR3 protein is CASSLVAVGSTDTQYF. DNA for the CDR3: TGTGCCAGCAGCTTGGTGGCCGTTGGGAGCACAGATACGCAGTATTTT.

This clonotype was counted at least ten times. This chain joins TRBV7-8 and TRBJ2-7, with D hard to call. The ends were cut back, 5 bases at V and 4 bases at J, with 12 bases in the middle. The germline V gene has CDR1 SGHVS and CDR2 FQNEAQ. The CDR3 has 13 amino acids. CDR3 DNA sequence: TGTGCCAGCAGCCATGACTCGGTTTACGAGCAGTACTTC. Its translation is CASSHDSVYEQYF.

J is TRBJ2-2 and V is TRBV25-1; D is undetermined. The CDR3 has 13 amino acids. With 4 bases removed from V and 5 bases from J, the gap between germline ends came to 8 bases. CDR1 MGHDK and CDR2 SYGVNS come from the germline V gene. The DNA for the CDR3 is TGTGCCAGCAGTGGCCCCCCTACCGGGGAGCTGTTTTTT. Its protein product is CASSGPPTGELFF.